A selection of T cell receptor beta chains follows, all from one sample in a study of cytomegalovirus exposure and HLA in healthy donors. The table came from immunoSEQ multiplex PCR; TCRdb's copy has only in-frame clones and leaves some out. The table records just over 200,000 clones, approximately 78% of them present only once. Sequences were obtained from PBMCs. The receptors stem from a middle-aged woman in good health and CMV-seronegative. Each CDR3 is given with its conserved first and last residue.

CDR3aa	j_gene	v_gene
CASSPPTSSGDEQYF	TRBJ2-7	TRBV18
CASSAIAEGYEQYF	TRBJ2-7	TRBV4-2
CASRRTGGTNEKLFF	TRBJ1-4	TRBV7-8
CAWSQDSDITNEKLFF	TRBJ1-4	TRBV30
CAWSTTGVGAFF	TRBJ1-1	TRBV30
CASNGGQAFGEQYF	TRBJ2-7	TRBV7-9
CSSSRVSGEKLFF	TRBJ1-4	TRBV7-9
CASSLGRLGQGADTQYF	TRBJ2-3	TRBV5-1
CASSMSGKAYEQYF	TRBJ2-7	TRBV19
CASSPGTGTGRGGYTF	TRBJ1-2	TRBV18
CAGRTSKNQPQHF	TRBJ1-5	TRBV9
CASSLAGGTEETQYF	TRBJ2-5	TRBV5-1
CASSFPRQGVSGGYTF	TRBJ1-2	TRBV7-9
CASSLSGAGEGAFF	TRBJ1-1	TRBV27
CASSLLTGSYTF	TRBJ1-2	TRBV28
CASSFGSGNGYTF	TRBJ1-2	TRBV5-4
CASSLAAGTYEQYF	TRBJ2-7	TRBV5-1
CASSHPGRSTNEQFF	TRBJ2-1	TRBV4-1
CASSPGGGYGYTF	TRBJ1-2	TRBV6-5
CASSVRTGGSTDTQYF	TRBJ2-3	TRBV5-6
CASSVELAGRPGDTQYF	TRBJ2-3	TRBV9
CASSLEPSGSFSYEQYF	TRBJ2-7	TRBV7-6
CASSPGGNEQFF	TRBJ2-1	TRBV6-6
CASSWGTSGTYEQYF	TRBJ2-7	TRBV7-8
CASRPLAGSETQYF	TRBJ2-5	TRBV27
CSVEGEGYEQYF	TRBJ2-7	TRBV29-1
CASHPSFTGNRNYGYTF	TRBJ1-2	TRBV27
CASSYSIQSTDTQYF	TRBJ2-3	TRBV7-9
CASSTGVGRATYEQYF	TRBJ2-7	TRBV19
CASSRQHDYNEQFF	TRBJ2-1	TRBV4-1
CASSLQGTGNTIYF	TRBJ1-3	TRBV5-6
CASSLVGRAEQYF	TRBJ2-7	TRBV5-1
CASSSNDRTYEQYF	TRBJ2-7	TRBV27
CASTQGYGYTF	TRBJ1-2	TRBV19
CASSLGFGRGNYGYTF	TRBJ1-2	TRBV5-6
CASSQQQILTGELFF	TRBJ2-2	TRBV4-1
CATKNRDSLWELFF	TRBJ2-2	TRBV6-5
CASSSSNYGYTF	TRBJ1-2	TRBV28
CASSPGTDNQPQHF	TRBJ1-5	TRBV18
CASSWTGGDGWETQYF	TRBJ2-5	TRBV5-6